This passage covers 10 T cell receptor beta chains from one sample sequenced in a study of graft-versus-host responses after intestinal transplantation. The repertoire was sequenced with immunoSEQ multiplex PCR; TCRdb's copy has only in-frame clones and lacks some. The data contain fewer than 120,000 clones, about 94% of them singletons. Their cognate antigens are unknown. Sequenced material: unstimulated CD8+ T cells sorted from spleen or lymph node cells, taken before intestinal transplant. The receptors come from a human donor who received an intestinal transplant.

This clone came up once. The chain uses TRBV7-2 and TRBJ2-7; D is undetermined. V was pared by 1 base and J by 2 bases, with 9 bases between. Looked up from germline, CDR1 is SGHTA and CDR2 is FQGNSA. The CDR3 spans 14 residues. For the CDR3, the DNA is TGTGCCAGCAGCTTAGATGAATTACCCTACGAGCAGTACTTC. Protein sequence: CASSLDELPYEQYF.

The chain links TRBV9 to TRBJ1-1; no clear D gene. The CDR3 consists of 13 residues. Germline-derived CDR1 and CDR2 are SGDLS and YYNGEE. The germline V and J ends were trimmed by 4 bases and 7 bases, with 14 bases remaining between them. CDR3 loop: CASSRTSTVEAFF. In DNA form, the CDR3 reads TGTGCCAGCAGCCGAACCTCGACGGTTGAAGCTTTCTTT.

The gene calls are TRBV11-3 and TRBJ2-1; unclear D gene. Germline assignment: CDR1 SGHNT and CDR2 YENEEA. V was shortened by 4 bases and J by 4 bases, with 14 bases between the two germline ends. This CDR3 region has 15 residues. The CDR3 nucleotides are TGTGCCAGCAGCTCGGACGGCCTGGGGTACAATGAGCAGTTCTTC. Translation: CASSSDGLGYNEQFF.

This chain links TRBV5-1 with TRBJ2-7; 11 bases align to TRBD1. CDR3 length: 14 amino acids. The trim removed 3 bases at V and 5 bases at J, leaving 4 bases unmatched. Germline V CDR1 and CDR2: SGHRS, YFSETQ. The CDR3 DNA is TGCGCCAGCAGCTGGACAGGGGGCGCGGACGAGCAGTACTTC. It translates to CASSWTGGADEQYF.

This clone was detected only once. This chain uses TRBV6-5 with TRBJ1-5, with a tentative D call TRBD1 (6 bases). Germline-derived CDR1 and CDR2 are MNHEY and SVGAGI. CDR3 length: 15 amino acids. V lost 6 bases, J lost 6 bases, and 18 bases lay in between. CDR3: CASSTGTGGRQPQHF. As DNA, the CDR3 is TGTGCCAGCAGCACCGGGACCGGGGGGCGTCAGCCCCAGCATTTT.

The rearrangement uses TRBV7-8 and TRBJ2-5; 13 bases map to TRBD2. This CDR3 spans 18 amino acids. Per the germline V gene, CDR1 is SGHVS and CDR2 is FQNEAQ. Germline trimming cut 0 bases from V and 5 bases from J; bases unmatched to any gene: 9. CDR3 sequence: CASSLAPTSGRAQETQYF. The CDR3 region has the DNA TGTGCCAGCAGCTTAGCCCCCACTAGCGGGAGGGCCCAGGAGACCCAGTACTTC.

V usage is TRBV2 and J usage is TRBJ2-7; tentatively, D is TRBD2 (6 bases). The CDR3 contains 17 residues. Trimming took 3 bases from V and 6 from J, leaving 24 bases between them. Germline CDR1 is SNHLY and CDR2 is FYNNEI. CDR3: CASSDPLGTPEGIEQYF. CDR3 DNA sequence: TGTGCCAGCAGTGATCCCCTAGGGACCCCGGAGGGGATCGAGCAGTACTTC.

This clone was recorded once. The V gene is TRBV11-2, the J gene TRBJ1-1, with 8 bases fitting TRBD1. The V gene end was trimmed by 7 bases and the J gene end by 3 bases; junction bases not matched to a gene: 7. Looked up from germline, CDR1 is SGHAT and CDR2 is FQNNGV. The CDR3 extends over 14 amino acids. The CDR3, as DNA: TGTGCCAGCACCCCAGGGGGCGGAGACACTGAAGCTTTCTTT. Translation gives CASTPGGGDTEAFF.

J is TRBJ2-3 and V is TRBV9, with D uncertain. V was cut by 3 bases and J by 0 bases, with 23 bases left in between. CDR1 and CDR2 from the germline V gene are SGDLS and YYNGEE. CDR3 size: 19 residues. CDR3 DNA sequence: TGTGCCAGCAGCGCAAATCCCGGTTTTCCAGACGCTAGCACAGATACGCAGTATTTT. This codes for CASSANPGFPDASTDTQYF.

In nucleotides, the CDR3 is TGCAGCGTTTCCTTCAGGGGAATTGATGGTGAAAAACTGTTTTTT. Amino acids: CSVSFRGIDGEKLFF. This sequence joins TRBV29-1 and TRBJ1-4, with D perhaps matching TRBD1 (6 bases). CDR1 and CDR2 from the germline V gene are SQVTM and ANQGSEA. This CDR3 spans 15 amino acids. The V end was cut by 5 bases, the J end by 7 bases, with 20 bases between.